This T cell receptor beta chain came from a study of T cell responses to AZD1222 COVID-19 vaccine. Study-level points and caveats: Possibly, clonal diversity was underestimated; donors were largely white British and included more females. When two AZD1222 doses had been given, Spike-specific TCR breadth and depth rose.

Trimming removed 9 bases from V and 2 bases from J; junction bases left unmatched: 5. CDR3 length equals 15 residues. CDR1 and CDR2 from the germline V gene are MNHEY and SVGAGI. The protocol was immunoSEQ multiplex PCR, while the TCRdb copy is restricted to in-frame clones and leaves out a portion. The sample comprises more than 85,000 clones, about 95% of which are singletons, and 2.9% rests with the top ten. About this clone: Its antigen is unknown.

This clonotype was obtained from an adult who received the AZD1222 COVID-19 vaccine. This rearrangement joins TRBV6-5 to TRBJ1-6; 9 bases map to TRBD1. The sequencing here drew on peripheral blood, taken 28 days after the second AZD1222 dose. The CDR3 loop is CASRQGVAYNSPLHF. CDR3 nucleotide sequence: TGTGCCAGTCGACAGGGGGTCGCCTATAATTCACCCCTCCACTTT.